Following are 22 T cell receptor beta chains from one sample sequenced in a study of cytomegalovirus exposure and HLA in healthy donors. The PCR had 60 Vbeta and 13 Jbeta primers. Clones were sequenced by immunoSEQ multiplex PCR, and TCRdb holds only the in-frame ones, with some missing. The sample lists about 160,000 clones; around 68% were seen once. The sample consisted of PBMCs. The receptors originated from a woman between 35 and 50 years old in good health and CMV-seropositive.

This clone was observed a few times. V usage is TRBV28 and J usage is TRBJ1-1; no firm D call. Germline CDR1 MDHEN, CDR2 SYDVKM. With 6 bases removed from V and 4 bases from J, the gap between germline ends came to 15 bases. The CDR3 has 14 amino acids. The CDR3 sequence: CASSLDEGGTEAFF. The DNA for the CDR3 is TGTGCCAGCAGCCTTGACGAGGGAGGCACTGAAGCTTTCTTT.

The CDR3 reads CASSPLAGTEYNEQFF. The CDR3 nucleotides are TGTGCCAGCTCACCACTGGCGGGAACAGAATACAATGAGCAGTTCTTC. This chain links TRBV18 with TRBJ2-1; D possibly corresponds to TRBD2 (6 bases). The germline CDR1 and CDR2 sequences are KGHSH and LQKENI. V was shortened by 1 base and J by 4 bases, with 14 bases between the two germline ends. The CDR3 is 16 amino acids.

This clone was observed a single time. This chain connects TRBV7-2 to TRBJ2-7; TRBD2 matches 10 bases. This CDR3 region has 16 residues. The V gene end was trimmed by 1 base and the J gene end by 5 bases; junction bases not matched to a gene: 8. Germline V gives CDR1 SGHTA, CDR2 FQGNSA. The CDR3 reads CASSLEPAGGPNEQYF. In DNA form, the CDR3 reads TGTGCCAGCAGCTTAGAACCAGCGGGAGGGCCCAACGAGCAGTACTTC.

The CDR3 loop is CASSVDDRNYGYTF. For the CDR3, the DNA is TGTGCCAGCAGCGTAGACGACAGAAACTATGGCTACACCTTC. The gene calls are TRBV9 and TRBJ1-2; maybe TRBD1 (5 bases). Germline loops: CDR1 SGDLS, CDR2 YYNGEE. V shed 0 bases and J shed 2 bases, with 8 bases lying between them. CDR3 length: 14 amino acids.

The genes are TRBV6-6 and TRBJ1-2; D remains ambiguous. The CDR3 contains 12 residues. V shed 6 bases and J shed 8 bases, with 13 bases lying between them. Germline V lookup: CDR1 MNHNY, CDR2 SVGAGI (reference sequence). CDR3 sequence reads: CASSPGELGYTF. In DNA, the CDR3 is TGTGCCAGCAGCCCCGGGGAGTTGGGCTACACCTTC.

The chain combines TRBV28 with TRBJ1-1; 8 nucleotides agree with TRBD1. The CDR3 runs to 15 residues. The germline CDR1 and CDR2 sequences are MDHEN and SYDVKM. Trimming at V came to 3 bases and at J to 1 base, leaving 4 bases not matched to a gene. CDR3 DNA sequence: TGTGCCAGCAGTTTTTCGACAGGGGAGAACACTGAAGCTTTCTTT. It yields the protein CASSFSTGENTEAFF. Combining the CDR3 with reference TRBV28 and TRBJ1-1 gives the whole variable domain DVKVTQSSRYLVKRTGEKVFLECVQDMDHENMFWYRQDPGLGLRLIYFSYDVKMKEKGDIPEGYSVSREKKERFSLILESASTNQTSMYLCASSFSTGENTEAFFGQGTRLTVV.

This chain joins TRBV28 and TRBJ2-7; 8 bases map to TRBD1. Germline CDR1 MDHEN, CDR2 SYDVKM. The CDR3 is made up of 16 amino acids. The trim removed 3 bases at V and 4 bases at J, leaving 11 bases unmatched. The CDR3 reads CASSFVPPRGPYEQYF. DNA for the CDR3: TGTGCCAGCAGTTTCGTCCCCCCCAGGGGGCCGTACGAGCAGTACTTC.

This clone was detected only a few times. This chain joins TRBV11-2 and TRBJ1-2; 7 positions match TRBD1. The CDR3 runs 14 residues. V gave up 5 bases and J gave up 4 bases; unmatched junction bases: 7. Germline V gene lookup returns CDR1 SGHAT and CDR2 FQNNGV. The CDR3 sequence is CASSLGRDSYGYTF. The DNA of the CDR3 is TGTGCCAGCAGCCTGGGTAGGGACAGCTATGGCTACACCTTC.

Only a few counts were recorded for this clone. The V gene is TRBV27, the J gene TRBJ1-1; D not resolved. V was cut by 2 bases and J by 0 bases, with 13 bases left in between. The CDR3 runs to 16 residues. Germline CDR1 reads MNHEY; CDR2 reads SMNVEV (reference sequence). Here the CDR3 reads CASSLVGIPMNTEAFF. The DNA for the CDR3 is TGTGCCAGCAGTTTAGTGGGCATCCCTATGAACACTGAAGCTTTCTTT.

The sample holds a few counts of this clone. The chain joins TRBV9 to TRBJ2-7, with a weak D call TRBD1 (6 bases). Germline CDR1 reads SGDLS; CDR2 reads YYNGEE. This CDR3 is 16 amino acids long. V lost 3 bases, J lost 3 bases, and 19 bases lay in between. CDR3 residues: CASSATPDSQLYEQYF. The CDR3 DNA is TGTGCCAGCAGCGCCACCCCGGACAGCCAGCTCTACGAGCAGTACTTC.

The rearrangement joins TRBV7-2 to TRBJ2-2; D is unclear. CDR1 is SGHTA, CDR2 FQGNSA, per germline. The CDR3 contains 14 residues. V was trimmed by 3 bases and J by 3 bases, leaving 8 bases between them. The CDR3 nucleotides are TGTGCCAGCAGCTTCCAACTTTACACCGGGGAGCTGTTTTTT. Translation gives CASSFQLYTGELFF.

V is TRBV27 and J is TRBJ1-1, with D perhaps TRBD1 (5 bases). CDR3 size: 16 residues. Per germline, CDR1 MNHEY and CDR2 SMNVEV (reference sequence). Trimming pared 2 bases from V and 2 bases from J, leaving 15 bases between. The CDR3 nucleotides are TGTGCCAGCAGTTTAGGGGGGACCGCCGTCAACACTGAAGCTTTCTTT. Encoded protein: CASSLGGTAVNTEAFF.

The genes are TRBV25-1 and TRBJ2-2; possible D gene TRBD1, 6 bases. V dropped 5 bases and J dropped 4 bases, with 8 bases sitting between them. Germline-derived CDR1 and CDR2 are MGHDK and SYGVNS. The CDR3 runs to 13 residues. The CDR3 spells CASSLGGTGELFF. The CDR3 bases are TGTGCCAGCAGTCTAGGGGGCACCGGGGAGCTGTTTTTT.

CDR3 coding DNA: TGTGCCAGCAGCCCACTAGAAGGGGGCAAAAACATTCAGTACTTC. Protein product: CASSPLEGGKNIQYF. This chain links TRBV28 with TRBJ2-4; TRBD1 is a possible D gene (6 bases). The CDR3 covers 15 residues. Trimming shortened V by 6 bases and J by 3 bases, and 15 bases separated the two germline ends. CDR1 is MDHEN and CDR2 is SYDVKM in the germline V gene.

This clone was counted between two and nine times. The chain's CDR3 is CASSEWSREAYEQYF. The CDR3 nucleotides read TGTGCCAGCAGTGAATGGAGTAGAGAAGCGTACGAGCAGTACTTC. The genes are TRBV25-1 and TRBJ2-5; D call uncertain. TRBJ2-7 matches the DNA end more closely, so the J call is doubtful. Germline V gene sequence: CDR1 MGHDK, CDR2 SYGVNS. This CDR3 contains 15 residues.

A few counts support this clone. This rearrangement joins TRBV28 to TRBJ2-7; 7 bases match TRBD2. Trimming removed 3 bases from V and 4 bases from J; junction bases left unmatched: 6. The CDR3 spans 14 residues. Germline V gives CDR1 MDHEN, CDR2 SYDVKM. CDR3 nucleotides: TGTGCCAGCAGTTTGGTTGCGGGAGCGTACGAGCAGTACTTC. This translates into CASSLVAGAYEQYF.

The chain joins TRBV29-1 to TRBJ2-2; D gene ambiguous. In germline, CDR1 is SQVTM, CDR2 ANQGSEA. The CDR3 has 12 residues. V lost 4 bases to trimming and J lost 4 bases, with 7 bases between them. The CDR3 DNA reads as TGCAGCGTTGTCTGGAGCACCGGGGAGCTGTTTTTT. Residues: CSVVWSTGELFF.

The chain couples TRBV19 to TRBJ1-3; D gene unclear. The CDR3 covers 15 residues. Germline CDR1 reads LNHDA; CDR2 reads SQIVND (reference sequence). Trimming cost V 3 bases and J 0 bases, with 9 bases left between them. CDR3 sequence reads: CASSILQASGNTIYF. CDR3 bases: TGTGCCAGTAGTATTCTTCAGGCCTCTGGAAACACCATATATTTT.

This chain connects TRBV6-5 to TRBJ2-3; 9 bases fit TRBD1. V lost 2 bases and J lost 4; bases outside the gene matches: 7. The CDR3 covers 16 residues. Per germline, CDR1 MNHEY and CDR2 SVGAGI. Here the CDR3 reads CASSYTGTGIPDTQYF. The CDR3 DNA reads as TGTGCCAGCAGTTACACCGGGACAGGGATCCCAGATACGCAGTATTTT.

The J gene is TRBJ2-1, the V gene TRBV23-1, with D maybe TRBD1 (5 bases). TRBV23-1 is placed among ORFs of uncertain function. The V end was cut by 7 bases, the J end by 5 bases, with 18 bases between. CDR3 length: 15 residues. The CDR3 here is CASTTPARENNEQFF. For the CDR3, the DNA is TGCGCCAGCACCACCCCGGCCAGGGAAAACAATGAGCAGTTCTTC.

The V call is TRBV9, the J call TRBJ2-5, with 8 bases matching TRBD1. Unmatched junction bases numbered 10, after V lost 4 bases and J lost 5 bases. This CDR3 contains 15 residues. CDR1 SGDLS and CDR2 YYNGEE come from the germline V gene. The CDR3 loop is CASSPTGDLGETQYF. CDR3 bases: TGTGCCAGCAGCCCGACAGGGGATTTGGGGGAGACCCAGTACTTC.

This clone came up a few times. V usage is TRBV29-1 and J usage is TRBJ2-3; 8 positions match TRBD1. The ends lost 3 bases at V and 8 bases at J; junction bases unmatched: 10. This CDR3 contains 14 residues. The germline V gene has CDR1 SQVTM and CDR2 ANQGSEA. CDR3 in amino acids: CSVDGQGSYSTQYF. As DNA, the CDR3 is TGCAGCGTTGACGGACAGGGTTCATATTCTACGCAGTATTTT.